The 15 T cell receptor beta chains presented below share a single source sample, sequenced in a study of regulatory T cells in long-lasting Graves disease. CDR3 regions were amplified by Arm-PCR using iRepertoire HTBI primers to build TCR beta libraries. TCRdb reanalysed the multiplex PCR reads using MiXCR and keeps one entry per CDR3 protein. The sample carries a few hundred thousand distinct CDR3 sequences, less than 25% recorded once. This sample's time point: persistent/refractory GD, antithyroid drugs over 5 years with positive TRAb. The TCR library was made from RNA extracted from PBMCs. Sequencing was performed on peripheral blood mononuclear cells (PBMCs), taken when the disease was refractory, from a patient treated with antithyroid drugs. All receptors derive from a female donor with Graves disease.

There are a few counts of this clonotype. This chain joins TRBV5-8 and TRBJ2-2, with TRBD2 matching 12 bases. In germline, CDR1 is SGHTS, CDR2 YDEGEE. V shed 7 bases and J 0 bases; nucleotides not matched to a gene: 4. This CDR3 contains 16 residues. CDR3 protein: CASGRTSGTNTGELFF. The DNA of the CDR3 is TGTGCCAGCGGAAGGACTAGCGGGACGAACACCGGGGAGCTGTTTTTT. Full variable domain (remainder filled in from reference TRBV5-8 and TRBJ2-2): EAGVTQSPTHLIKTRGQQATLRCSPISGHTSVYWYQQALGLGLQFLLWYDEGEERNRGNFPPRFSGRQFPNYSSELNVNALELEDSALYLCASGRTSGTNTGELFFGEGSRLTVL.

This clonotype was recorded a few times. The CDR3 nucleotides read TGTGCCAGCAGCTTGATGCGAACGTACGAGCAGTACTTC. This codes for CASSLMRTYEQYF. The chain joins TRBV7-9 to TRBJ2-7; no clear D gene. This CDR3 is 13 amino acids long. Trimming left V 3 bases short and J 4 bases short, with 10 bases between. Germline V gives CDR1 SEHNR, CDR2 FQNEAQ (reference sequence).

In this sample, this clonotype turned up many times. This rearrangement joins TRBV6-1 to TRBJ2-7, with 9 bases that match TRBD1. Germline CDR1 reads MNHNS; CDR2 reads SASEGT. V was pared by 5 bases and J by 6 bases, with 11 bases of the junction left unmatched. This CDR3 comprises 15 residues. The CDR3 region is CASSPPGQGSSEQYF. The CDR3 nucleotides are TGTGCCAGCAGTCCTCCGGGACAGGGTTCAAGCGAGCAGTACTTC.

The sample holds one count of this clonotype. The chain has TRBV9 and TRBJ2-3; D is unresolved. The CDR3 consists of 15 residues. The germline V and J ends were trimmed by 0 bases and 6 bases, with 14 bases remaining between them. CDR1 is SGDLS and CDR2 is YYNGEE in the germline V gene. CDR3 residues: CASSVEEMPRDTQYF. The CDR3 DNA is TGTGCCAGCAGCGTAGAGGAAATGCCGCGCGATACGCAGTATTTT.

The V and J genes are TRBV6-2 or TRBV6-3 and TRBJ1-2, with a tentative D call TRBD1 (5 bases). V lost 4 bases and J 8 bases, leaving 20 bases between the germline ends. The length of the CDR3 is 15 residues. CDR1 and CDR2 from the germline V gene are MNHEY and SVGEGT. The CDR3 reads CASSSLGWGNAGYTF. Written as DNA, the CDR3 is TGTGCCAGCAGTTCCCTAGGATGGGGGAACGCAGGCTACACCTTC.

V and J are TRBV19 and TRBJ1-1; no reliable D call. CDR1 and CDR2 (germline): LNHDA, SQIVND (reference sequence). The V end lost 7 bases, the J end lost 1 base, and 10 bases lay between the germline ends. This CDR3 region has 13 residues. CDR3 residues: CASNKGWNTEAFF. CDR3 DNA sequence: TGTGCCAGTAATAAGGGATGGAACACTGAAGCTTTCTTT.

This clonotype was found many times. This chain connects TRBV18 to TRBJ2-5; D is ambiguous. This CDR3 has 13 amino acids. Looked up from germline, CDR1 is KGHSH and CDR2 is LQKENI. Trimming stripped 2 bases from V and 3 bases from J, with 7 bases between. CDR3 sequence reads: CASSPSRKETQYF. In DNA, the CDR3 is TGTGCCAGCTCACCATCACGGAAAGAGACCCAGTACTTC.

This clonotype occurred a few times. The rearrangement joins TRBV6-2 or TRBV6-3 to TRBJ2-7; 8 bases fit TRBD2. This CDR3 spans 15 amino acids. Germline CDR1 MNHEY, CDR2 SVGEGT. The ends lost 0 bases at V and 4 bases at J; junction bases unmatched: 5. In nucleotides, the CDR3 is TGTGCCAGCAGTTACTCGGGAGCGGGAGCTTACGAGCAGTACTTC. This translates into CASSYSGAGAYEQYF.

This clonotype was recorded a few times. The rearrangement links TRBV5-1 to TRBJ2-4; 9 bases are shared with TRBD1. Germline loops: CDR1 SGHRS, CDR2 YFSETQ. CDR3 length: 14 residues. Trimming cost V 4 bases and J 7 bases; bases outside gene matches: 6. The CDR3 loop reads CASSHGTGPNIQYF. In DNA form, the CDR3 reads TGCGCCAGCAGCCACGGGACAGGGCCTAACATTCAGTACTTC.

This clonotype appeared many times. The rearrangement links TRBV11-2 to TRBJ1-1, with 7 bases fitting TRBD1. The CDR3 spans 12 residues. Germline-derived CDR1 and CDR2 are SGHAT and FQNNGV. CDR3 residues: CTTRDSVGPAFF. DNA for the CDR3: TGTACCACTCGGGACAGCGTGGGTCCAGCTTTCTTT.

The V gene is TRBV18, the J gene TRBJ1-1, with D perhaps matching TRBD1 (5 bases). Germline loops: CDR1 KGHSH, CDR2 LQKENI. The V and J ends lost 5 bases and 1 base respectively, with 11 bases between them. The CDR3 runs 14 residues. CDR3 nucleotide sequence: TGTGCCAGCTCAAACCAGGACAAGAACACTGAAGCTTTCTTT. Amino acids: CASSNQDKNTEAFF.

The V gene is TRBV7-2, the J gene TRBJ2-5, with TRBD2 matching over 12 bases. This CDR3 spans 16 amino acids. V was clipped by 5 bases and J by 3 bases; unmatched bases: 7. Germline-derived CDR1 and CDR2 are SGHTA and FQGNSA. This chain's CDR3 is CASSGTSGRREETQYF. CDR3 nucleotide sequence: TGTGCCAGCAGCGGCACTAGCGGGAGGAGAGAAGAGACCCAGTACTTC.

V and J are TRBV30 and TRBJ1-3; TRBD1 is a possible D gene (6 bases). CDR1 GTSNPN and CDR2 SVGIG come from the germline V gene (reference sequence). There are 14 residues in the CDR3. V was clipped by 1 base and J by 0 bases, with 7 bases between them. The CDR3 nucleotides read TGTGCCTGGAGTGGGGACATCTCTGGAAACACCATATATTTT. This codes for CAWSGDISGNTIYF.

In its sample, this clonotype was seen a few times. The V call is TRBV19, the J call TRBJ1-1; the D is unclear. V lost 7 bases and J lost 5, with 17 bases in between. Germline CDR1 reads LNHDA; CDR2 reads SQIVND (reference sequence). This CDR3 has 14 residues. The CDR3 DNA reads TGTGCCAGTACCCCGACTCTTAGTGGGACTGAAGCTTTCTTT. Translation gives CASTPTLSGTEAFF.

This clonotype was seen only a few times. The chain is built from TRBV15 and TRBJ1-5; perhaps TRBD1 as D (5 bases). Germline V gives CDR1 LNHNV, CDR2 YYDKDF (reference sequence). The CDR3 has 15 residues. The V and J ends lost 5 bases and 0 bases respectively, with 11 bases between them. The CDR3 region is CATSRGTASNQPQHF. The DNA of the CDR3 is TGTGCCACCAGCCGCGGGACCGCTAGCAATCAGCCCCAGCATTTT.